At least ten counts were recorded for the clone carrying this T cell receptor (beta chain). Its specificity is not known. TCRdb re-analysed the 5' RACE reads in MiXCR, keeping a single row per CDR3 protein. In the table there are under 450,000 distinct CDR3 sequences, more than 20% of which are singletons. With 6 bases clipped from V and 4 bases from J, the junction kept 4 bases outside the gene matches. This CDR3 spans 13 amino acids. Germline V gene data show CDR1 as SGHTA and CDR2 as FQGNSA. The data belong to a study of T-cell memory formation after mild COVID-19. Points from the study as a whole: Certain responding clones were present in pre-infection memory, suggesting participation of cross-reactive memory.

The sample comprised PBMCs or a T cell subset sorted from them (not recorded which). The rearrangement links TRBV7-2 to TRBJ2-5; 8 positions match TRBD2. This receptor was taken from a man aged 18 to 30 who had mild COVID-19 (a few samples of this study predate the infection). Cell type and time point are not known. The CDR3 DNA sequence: TGTGCCAGCAGTCCGGGAGGGGGAGAGACCCAGTACTTC. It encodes CASSPGGGETQYF.